This TCR beta chain was observed in a study of blood T cells in healthy people across ages. The CDR3 covers 13 residues. Germline loops: CDR1 MDHEN, CDR2 SYDVKM. The V and J ends lost 6 bases and 1 base respectively, with 8 bases between them. Primers used in a second PCR of about 6 to 11 cycles were a sample-barcoded 5' primer and a J-beta primer mix. TCRdb passed the 5' RACE reads through MiXCR, listing each CDR3 protein once. The repertoire holds 710,000 or so distinct CDR3 sequences, with around a fifth as singletons. The chain recombines TRBV28 with TRBJ2-3, with a weak D call TRBD1 (5 bases). The material sequenced was blood. The receptor was isolated from a man aged 70 or older in good health. The CDR3 loop is CASRLRGTDTQYF. The CDR3 DNA is TGTGCCAGCAGGCTCAGGGGCACAGATACGCAGTATTTT.